This is a list of T cell receptor beta chains from one sample in a study of shared T cell receptors in the human thymus. The table came from immunoSEQ multiplex PCR; TCRdb's copy has only in-frame clones and leaves some out. The sample has approximately 660,000 clones; 70% to 90% are singletons. The same sample was also used in a study of human thymus T cells.

The sequenced sample consisted of thymocytes. All receptors come from a boy younger than two with a congenital heart defect. CDR3s include the opening cysteine and the closing phenylalanine or tryptophan. The order of the fields is V gene, CDR3 length, clone size, D gene, J gene, CDR3 DNA, CDR3 protein. D genes are given only for firm matches. Clone size is stated in some rows and not others, as once, few, many or a class when expanded.

v_call: TRBV5-5
cdr3_length: 15
clone_size: -
d_call: -
j_call: TRBJ2-1
cdr3_nt: TGTGCCAGCAGCTTGGAGCGGGACAGGACCTATGAGCAGTTCTTC
cdr3_aa: CASSLERDRTYEQFF

v_call: TRBV21-1
cdr3_length: 17
clone_size: -
d_call: -
j_call: TRBJ2-7
cdr3_nt: TGTGCCAGCAGGATAATCCCCAGACAGGAGATAATTTACGAGCAGTACTTC
cdr3_aa: CASRIIPRQEIIYEQYF

v_call: TRBV11-2
cdr3_length: 14
clone_size: -
d_call: TRBD1
j_call: TRBJ1-3
cdr3_nt: TGTGCCAGCAGCTTAGGACAGGGTGGAAACACCATATATTTT
cdr3_aa: CASSLGQGGNTIYF

v_call: TRBV4-1
cdr3_length: 16
clone_size: -
d_call: TRBD2
j_call: TRBJ2-1
cdr3_nt: TGCGCCAGCAGCCAAGCCTCGGGGGGGTCCTACAATGAGCAGTTCTTC
cdr3_aa: CASSQASGGSYNEQFF

v_call: TRBV29-1
cdr3_length: 13
clone_size: -
d_call: TRBD1
j_call: TRBJ1-4
cdr3_nt: TGCAGCCCGGGACAGGGCCAGAATGAAAAACTGTTTTTT
cdr3_aa: CSPGQGQNEKLFF

v_call: TRBV4-1
cdr3_length: 16
clone_size: -
d_call: -
j_call: TRBJ1-2
cdr3_nt: TGCGCCAGCAGCCACGGGTTGTCGCGGGGGGCCTATGGCTACACCTTC
cdr3_aa: CASSHGLSRGAYGYTF

v_call: TRBV5-1
cdr3_length: 16
clone_size: once
d_call: -
j_call: TRBJ1-2
cdr3_nt: TGCGCCAGCAGCTCCCAGTCGCCCTCCCGAAACTATGGCTACACCTTC
cdr3_aa: CASSSQSPSRNYGYTF

v_call: TRBV18
cdr3_length: 15
clone_size: -
d_call: -
j_call: TRBJ1-5
cdr3_nt: TGTGCCAGCTCACCCTCCGGACAGAGCAATCAGCCCCAGCATTTT
cdr3_aa: CASSPSGQSNQPQHF

v_call: TRBV28
cdr3_length: 15
clone_size: -
d_call: TRBD2
j_call: TRBJ2-2
cdr3_nt: TGTGCCAGCAGCCTTAGCGGGAGTGGAACCGGGGAGCTGTTTTTT
cdr3_aa: CASSLSGSGTGELFF

v_call: TRBV5-1
cdr3_length: 16
clone_size: -
d_call: TRBD2
j_call: TRBJ2-2
cdr3_nt: TGCGCCAGCAGCCGCCTTGGCGGGAGGGCCACCGGGGAGCTGTTTTTT
cdr3_aa: CASSRLGGRATGELFF

v_call: TRBV2
cdr3_length: 16
clone_size: -
d_call: -
j_call: TRBJ1-3
cdr3_nt: TGTGCCAGCAGTGAAGACAGGGTAGACTCTGGAAACACCATATATTTT
cdr3_aa: CASSEDRVDSGNTIYF

v_call: TRBV10-3
cdr3_length: 12
clone_size: -
d_call: TRBD2
j_call: TRBJ2-7
cdr3_nt: TGTGCCATCGGGCTAGCGGGAGCAGAGCAGTACTTC
cdr3_aa: CAIGLAGAEQYF

v_call: TRBV5-6
cdr3_length: 13
clone_size: -
d_call: -
j_call: TRBJ2-4
cdr3_nt: TGTGCCAGCAGCTTTGGGGGGAAAAACATTCAGTACTTC
cdr3_aa: CASSFGGKNIQYF

v_call: TRBV6-6
cdr3_length: 12
clone_size: -
d_call: -
j_call: TRBJ2-1
cdr3_nt: TGTGCCAGCACCCCGGACTTCAATGAGCAGTTCTTC
cdr3_aa: CASTPDFNEQFF

v_call: TRBV4-1
cdr3_length: 18
clone_size: -
d_call: -
j_call: TRBJ2-6
cdr3_nt: TGCGCCAGCAGCCAAGAGGGGCAGGAGAGCTCTGGGGCCAACGTCCTGACTTTC
cdr3_aa: CASSQEGQESSGANVLTF

v_call: TRBV11-2
cdr3_length: 16
clone_size: once
d_call: -
j_call: TRBJ2-5
cdr3_nt: TGTGCCAGCAGCGGCGGGCGGTACACCCTCCAAGAGACCCAGTACTTC
cdr3_aa: CASSGGRYTLQETQYF

v_call: TRBV27
cdr3_length: 13
clone_size: -
d_call: -
j_call: TRBJ2-7
cdr3_nt: TGTGCCAGCACTTACAGGGTTGGCTACGAGCAGTACTTC
cdr3_aa: CASTYRVGYEQYF

v_call: TRBV11-3
cdr3_length: 17
clone_size: -
d_call: TRBD2
j_call: TRBJ2-7
cdr3_nt: TGTGCCAGCAGCCTTGGGCGGCGGCTAGCGGGATCATACGAGCAGTACTTC
cdr3_aa: CASSLGRRLAGSYEQYF

v_call: TRBV5-6
cdr3_length: 15
clone_size: -
d_call: -
j_call: TRBJ1-4
cdr3_nt: TGTGCCAGCAGCTTGGAGGGGAGGACTAATGAAAAACTGTTTTTT
cdr3_aa: CASSLEGRTNEKLFF

v_call: TRBV16
cdr3_length: 16
clone_size: -
d_call: -
j_call: TRBJ1-5
cdr3_nt: TGTGCCAGCAGCCCCTCATGGCCAGCGTGCAATCAGCCCCAGCATTTT
cdr3_aa: CASSPSWPACNQPQHF

v_call: TRBV6-1
cdr3_length: 15
clone_size: -
d_call: TRBD1
j_call: TRBJ2-7
cdr3_nt: TGTGCCAGCAGTGCTAAGACAGGGTCCAGGAACGAGCAGTACTTC
cdr3_aa: CASSAKTGSRNEQYF

v_call: TRBV18
cdr3_length: 17
clone_size: -
d_call: TRBD2
j_call: TRBJ2-3
cdr3_nt: TGTGCCAGCTCCCCCGCTCGACTAGCGGCTCTCACAGATACGCAGTATTTT
cdr3_aa: CASSPARLAALTDTQYF

v_call: TRBV18
cdr3_length: 14
clone_size: -
d_call: -
j_call: TRBJ2-5
cdr3_nt: TGTGCCAGCTCGCCTTCTAGCGCACCTGAGAAGCAGTACTTC
cdr3_aa: CASSPSSAPEKQYF

v_call: TRBV6-5
cdr3_length: 15
clone_size: -
d_call: -
j_call: TRBJ1-3
cdr3_nt: TGTGCCAGCAGAATTAATCGGTGCTTATGGAACACCATATATTTT
cdr3_aa: CASRINRCLWNTIYF

v_call: TRBV7-9
cdr3_length: 16
clone_size: once
d_call: TRBD2
j_call: TRBJ2-2
cdr3_nt: TGTGCCAGCAGCTCTGGACTAGCGTACAACACCGGGGAGCTGTTTTTT
cdr3_aa: CASSSGLAYNTGELFF